The clone carrying this T cell receptor (beta chain) showed up many times. CDR1 SGDLS and CDR2 YYNGEE come from the germline V gene. Trimming pared 0 bases from V and 0 bases from J, leaving 6 bases between. The CDR3 spans 14 residues. These data belong to a study of early T cells in non-severe SARS-CoV-2 infection. Unique molecular identifiers were added to individual cDNA molecules. MiXCR, applied by TCRdb to the 5' RACE reads, yields one record per CDR3 protein. Of 45,000 to 50,000 distinct CDR3 sequences listed, 6.2% are singletons. The TCR was taken from an adult who was a healthcare worker with PCR-confirmed SARS-CoV-2 infection or an uninfected control (not recorded which). The V call is TRBV9, the J call TRBJ1-2; D is ambiguous. This specimen was whole blood, taken at baseline. The CDR3 loop is CASSVVNTNYGYTF. The CDR3 region has the DNA TGTGCCAGCAGCGTAGTTAATACTAACTATGGCTACACCTTC.